This entry features one TCR beta chain sequence. Its antigen is currently unknown. A sample-barcoded 5' primer and a J-beta primer mix were used in a second PCR of about 7 to 12 cycles. There were at least 2.5 million CDR3-containing paired-end reads obtained from each sample. In TCRdb, the 5' RACE reads were re-called with MiXCR into one record per CDR3 protein. The table lists 1.5 million to 2 million distinct CDR3 sequences, about 28% of them singletons. These data originate in a study of blood T cells in healthy people across ages. General study points: More naive CD4+ cells and higher diversity marked long-lived donors relative to aged donors. From one million sequenced T cells, diversity estimates were lower bounds. With age, beta diversity per million T cells declined roughly linearly, significantly by 40.

With V trimmed by 5 bases and J by 4 bases, 7 bases remained unmatched. Germline V gives CDR1 SEHNR, CDR2 FQNEAQ (reference sequence). The CDR3 covers 14 residues. The chain couples TRBV7-9 to TRBJ1-2, with 7 positions matching TRBD1. The sequence was collected from a woman in her twenties or thirties in good health. Sequencing was carried out using blood. This CDR3 is CASSNTGDGYGYTF. Here the CDR3 DNA reads TGTGCCAGCAGCAATACAGGGGACGGCTATGGCTACACCTTC.